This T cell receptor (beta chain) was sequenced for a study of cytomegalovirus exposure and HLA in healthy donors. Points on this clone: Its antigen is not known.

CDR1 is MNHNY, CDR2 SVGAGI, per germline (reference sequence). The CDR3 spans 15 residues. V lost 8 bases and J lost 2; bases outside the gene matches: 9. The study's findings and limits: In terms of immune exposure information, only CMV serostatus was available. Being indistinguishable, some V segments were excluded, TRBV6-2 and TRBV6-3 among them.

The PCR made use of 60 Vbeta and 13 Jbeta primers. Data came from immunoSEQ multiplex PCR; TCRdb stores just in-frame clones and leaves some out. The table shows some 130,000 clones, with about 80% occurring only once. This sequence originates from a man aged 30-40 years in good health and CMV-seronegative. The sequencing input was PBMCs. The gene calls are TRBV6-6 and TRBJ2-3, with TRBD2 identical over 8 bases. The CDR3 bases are TGTGCCAGCTCCCTCGGACTAGCAATCACAGATACGCAGTATTTT. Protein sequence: CASSLGLAITDTQYF.